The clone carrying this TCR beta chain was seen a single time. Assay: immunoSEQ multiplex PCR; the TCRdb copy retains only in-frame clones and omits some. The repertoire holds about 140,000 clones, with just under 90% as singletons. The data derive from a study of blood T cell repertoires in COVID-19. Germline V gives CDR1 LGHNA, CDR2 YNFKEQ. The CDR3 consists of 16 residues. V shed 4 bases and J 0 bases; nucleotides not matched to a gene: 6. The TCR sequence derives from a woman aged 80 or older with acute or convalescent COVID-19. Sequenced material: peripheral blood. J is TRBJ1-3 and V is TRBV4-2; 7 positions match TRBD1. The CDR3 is CASSPAGTVSGNTIYF. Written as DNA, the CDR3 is TGTGCCAGCAGCCCCGCAGGGACAGTCTCTGGAAACACCATATATTTT.